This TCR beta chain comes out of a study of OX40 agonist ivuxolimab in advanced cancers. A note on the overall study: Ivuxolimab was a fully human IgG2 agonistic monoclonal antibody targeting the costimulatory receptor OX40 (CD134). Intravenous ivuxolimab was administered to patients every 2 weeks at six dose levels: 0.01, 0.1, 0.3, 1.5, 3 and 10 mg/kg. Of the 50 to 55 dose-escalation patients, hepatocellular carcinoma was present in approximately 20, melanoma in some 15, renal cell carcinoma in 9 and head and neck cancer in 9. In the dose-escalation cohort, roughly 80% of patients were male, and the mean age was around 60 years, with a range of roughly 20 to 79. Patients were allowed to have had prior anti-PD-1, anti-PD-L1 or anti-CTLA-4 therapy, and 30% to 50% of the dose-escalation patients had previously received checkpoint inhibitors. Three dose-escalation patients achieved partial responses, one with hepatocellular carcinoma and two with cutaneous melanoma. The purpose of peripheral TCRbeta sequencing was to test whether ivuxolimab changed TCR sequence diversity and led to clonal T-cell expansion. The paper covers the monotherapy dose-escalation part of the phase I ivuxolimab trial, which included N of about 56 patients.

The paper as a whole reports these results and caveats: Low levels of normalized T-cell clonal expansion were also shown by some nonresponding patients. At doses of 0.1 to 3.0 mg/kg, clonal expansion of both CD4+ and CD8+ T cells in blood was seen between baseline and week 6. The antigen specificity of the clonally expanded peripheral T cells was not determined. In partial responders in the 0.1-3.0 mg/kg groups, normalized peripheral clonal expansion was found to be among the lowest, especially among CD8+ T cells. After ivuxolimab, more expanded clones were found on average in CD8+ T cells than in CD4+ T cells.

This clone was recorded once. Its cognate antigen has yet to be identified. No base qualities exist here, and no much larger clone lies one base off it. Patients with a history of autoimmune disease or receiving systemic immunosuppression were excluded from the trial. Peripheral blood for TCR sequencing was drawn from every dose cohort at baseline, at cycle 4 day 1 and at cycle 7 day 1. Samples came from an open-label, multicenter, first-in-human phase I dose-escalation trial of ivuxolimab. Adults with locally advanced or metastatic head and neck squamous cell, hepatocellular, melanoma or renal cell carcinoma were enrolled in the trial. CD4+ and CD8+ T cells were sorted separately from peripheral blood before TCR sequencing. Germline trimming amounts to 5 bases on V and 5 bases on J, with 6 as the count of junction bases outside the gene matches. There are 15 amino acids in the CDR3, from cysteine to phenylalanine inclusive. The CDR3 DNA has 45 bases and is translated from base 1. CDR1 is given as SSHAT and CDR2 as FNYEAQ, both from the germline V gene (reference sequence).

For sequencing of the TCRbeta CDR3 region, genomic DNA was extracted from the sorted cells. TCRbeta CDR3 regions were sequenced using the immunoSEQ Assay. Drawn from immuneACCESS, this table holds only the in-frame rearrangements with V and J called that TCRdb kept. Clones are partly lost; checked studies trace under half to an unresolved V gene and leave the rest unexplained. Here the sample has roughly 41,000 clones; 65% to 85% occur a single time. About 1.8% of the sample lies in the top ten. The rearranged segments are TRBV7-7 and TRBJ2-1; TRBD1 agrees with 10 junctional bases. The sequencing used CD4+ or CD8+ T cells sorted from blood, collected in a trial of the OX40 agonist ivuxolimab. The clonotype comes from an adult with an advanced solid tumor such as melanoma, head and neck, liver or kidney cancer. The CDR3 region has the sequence CASSAAGTGDNEQFF. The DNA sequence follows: TGTGCCAGCAGCGCGGCCGGGACAGGGGACAATGAGCAGTTCTTC.